This is a list of T cell receptor beta chains from one sample in a study of cytotoxic CD8 clonotypes in ibrutinib-treated CLL. The protocol was immunoSEQ multiplex PCR, while the TCRdb copy is restricted to in-frame clones and leaves out a portion. This sample has some 200,000 clones, with nearly 80% found just once. The specimen was PBMCs, collected after 12 months of ibrutinib treatment. The receptor set was obtained from a human donor with chronic lymphocytic leukemia. CDR3s include the opening cysteine and the closing phenylalanine or tryptophan. The order of the fields is clone size, J gene, V gene, D gene, CDR3 DNA, CDR3 protein. D genes are given only for firm matches. The listing skips clone size in some rows; elsewhere it reads once, few, many or a size class.

-,TRBJ1-4,TRBV5-4,-,TGTGCCAGCAGCTTAAGGACAGCCAATAATGAAAAACTGTTTTTT,CASSLRTANNEKLFF
-,TRBJ1-2,TRBV6-6,-,TGTGCCAGCAGTGGCCAAACAGGGTTGAGCCATGGCTACACCTTC,CASSGQTGLSHGYTF
-,TRBJ1-2,TRBV15,TRBD1,TGTGCCACCAGCAGCGGCAGGGGGCCGGGCTATGGCTACACCTTC,CATSSGRGPGYGYTF
-,TRBJ2-3,TRBV11-3,-,TGTGCCAGCAGCGGACTACCGAGCACAGATACGCAGTATTTT,CASSGLPSTDTQYF
-,TRBJ1-6,TRBV18,-,TGTGCCAGCTCACCAACGGCCGTAGGTAATTCACCCCTCCACTTT,CASSPTAVGNSPLHF
-,TRBJ2-5,TRBV6-4,TRBD2,TGTGCCAGCAGTGAGAATGAGGCTAGCGGGGGCCATACCCAGTACTTC,CASSENEASGGHTQYF
-,TRBJ2-7,TRBV30,-,TGTGCCTGGAGTAACGAGCAGTACTTC,CAWSNEQYF
-,TRBJ2-7,TRBV18,TRBD1,TGTGCCAGCTCACCTATTCAGGGGGCAACCTACGAGCAGTACTTC,CASSPIQGATYEQYF
-,TRBJ2-7,TRBV2,-,TGTGCCAGCAGTGTCGGTCCCCGGACTTACGAGCAGTACTTC,CASSVGPRTYEQYF
-,TRBJ1-3,TRBV6-5,-,TGTGCCAGCAGTTCCCTACTCTCTGGAAACACCATATATTTT,CASSSLLSGNTIYF
-,TRBJ2-7,TRBV7-6,-,TGTGCCAGCAGCTTAGGGCCGGGACCACCAAACTACGAGCAGTACTTC,CASSLGPGPPNYEQYF
few,TRBJ2-7,TRBV10-1,TRBD1,TGCGCCAGCAACCCAGGGCAGGGGGCGCGACACGAGCAGTACTTC,CASNPGQGARHEQYF
-,TRBJ1-1,TRBV19,-,TGTGCCAGTAATCAGGGGTTGAACACTGAAGCTTTCTTT,CASNQGLNTEAFF
-,TRBJ1-2,TRBV29-1,TRBD1,TGCAGCGTTAGGGGGCTGGCTGGCTACACCTTC,CSVRGLAGYTF
-,TRBJ2-1,TRBV19,-,TGTGCCAGTAGTATAAGTGGAATCTGGGGGAATGAGCAGTTCTTC,CASSISGIWGNEQFF
-,TRBJ2-1,TRBV4-2,TRBD2,TGTGCCAGCAGCCCCTTGGCGGGAGCGAACAATGAGCAGTTCTTC,CASSPLAGANNEQFF
-,TRBJ2-5,TRBV5-6,-,TGTGCCAGCAGCTCCACCTTCGACAGGAGCCAAGAGACCCAGTACTTC,CASSSTFDRSQETQYF
-,TRBJ1-2,TRBV7-9,TRBD1,TGTGCCAGCAGCTTTGGGAGTCCCGGGACAGGGAATGGCTACACCTTC,CASSFGSPGTGNGYTF
-,TRBJ2-2,TRBV27,-,TGTGCCAGCAGTTTCCTTGACAGGAGACCCAGAAACACCGGGGAGCTGTTTTTT,CASSFLDRRPRNTGELFF
-,TRBJ2-7,TRBV5-1,TRBD1,TGCGCCAGCAGTCTCCTAGGGGACAGGGGCAACGAGCAGTACTTC,CASSLLGDRGNEQYF
-,TRBJ2-1,TRBV6-6,-,TGTGCCAGCGGCGGGATGGAGAATGAGCAGTTCTTC,CASGGMENEQFF
-,TRBJ1-2,TRBV11-2,-,TGTGCCAGCAGCCCGGGATCGGAGGTTGGCTACACCTTC,CASSPGSEVGYTF
-,TRBJ2-1,TRBV14,-,TGTGCCAGCAGCCAGATTAGGCTGGGACCTAATGAGCAGTTCTTC,CASSQIRLGPNEQFF
-,TRBJ1-2,TRBV18,-,TGTGCCAGCTCACCACCGATACAAGACGGCTACACCTTC,CASSPPIQDGYTF
-,TRBJ2-7,TRBV11-2,-,TGTGCCAGCAGCGGCCCCGGGGGAATCGACGAGCAGTACTTC,CASSGPGGIDEQYF
few,TRBJ1-5,TRBV28,-,TGTGCCAGCAGCCCTCTCCAGGAGGCTCGGGGCAATCAGCCCCAGCATTTT,CASSPLQEARGNQPQHF
once,TRBJ2-2,TRBV2,TRBD1,TGTGCCAGCAGCGACAGGGATGGCACCGGGGAGCTGTTTTTT,CASSDRDGTGELFF